Listed here are 10 T cell receptor beta chains from one sample, sequenced in a study of blood T cell repertoires in COVID-19 (dated by TCRdb to about 2020). Library creation used the immunoSEQ multiplex PCR assay. TCRdb stores this immuneACCESS table with in-frame sequences only. Part of the clones is absent; in the studies checked, under half of the shortfall reflects unresolved V genes, and no reason is known for the rest. Within this sample are roughly 360,000 clones, with about four fifths of them counted one time only. Together, the top ten hold over 0.95% of the sample. Sequencing was carried out using peripheral blood. These receptors originate from a human donor with acute or convalescent COVID-19. The donor label of this sample is uncertain.

This clone has a single count. J is TRBJ1-1 and V is TRBV7-9; D not resolved. CDR3 length: 12 residues. CDR1 is SEHNR, CDR2 FQNEAQ, per germline (reference sequence). Trimming removed 2 bases at V and 8 bases at J, with 9 bases between. CDR3 DNA sequence: TGTGCCAGCAGCTTACCCCCGGGAGAAGCTTTCTTT. Translation gives CASSLPPGEAFF.

The chain is built from TRBV4-2 and TRBJ2-1; 10 bases agree with TRBD2. The V gene's germline CDR1 is LGHNA and CDR2 YNFKEQ. With V trimmed by 0 bases and J by 6 bases, 8 bases remained unmatched. CDR3 length equals 17 residues. This CDR3 reads CASSQEVFWTSGNEQFF. CDR3 DNA: TGTGCCAGCAGCCAAGAGGTGTTTTGGACTAGCGGCAATGAGCAGTTCTTC.

This clone was seen a handful of times. This rearrangement joins TRBV4-1 to TRBJ1-5, with D possibly being TRBD1 (5 bases). Germline CDR1 is MGHRA and CDR2 is YSYEKL. CDR3 length: 15 amino acids. V was pared by 3 bases and J by 1 base, with 10 bases between. CDR3 in amino acids: CASSHPGLSNQPQHF. CDR3 sequence (DNA): TGCGCCAGCAGCCACCCGGGACTGAGCAATCAGCCCCAGCATTTT.

This chain links TRBV2 with TRBJ2-7; TRBD2 might be the D (5 bases). The length of the CDR3 is 14 residues. V lost 5 bases and J 6 bases, leaving 17 bases between the germline ends. Germline loops: CDR1 SNHLY, CDR2 FYNNEI. The DNA for the CDR3 is TGTGCCAGCAGTCGAGGGTTTACAGCGGCCGAGCAGTACTTC. Amino acid sequence: CASSRGFTAAEQYF.

This clone has just one count. J is TRBJ1-5 and V is TRBV15, with D perhaps TRBD1 (5 bases). Germline CDR1 reads LNHNV; CDR2 reads YYDKDF (reference sequence). This CDR3 has 15 amino acids. With 1 base removed from V and 4 bases from J, the gap between germline ends came to 11 bases. CDR3 in amino acids: CATSRGTSLNQPQHF. The CDR3, as DNA: TGTGCCACCAGCAGAGGGACATCTTTGAATCAGCCCCAGCATTTT.

This chain uses TRBV5-1 with TRBJ1-2, with a tentative D call TRBD1 (6 bases). V dropped 7 bases and J dropped 4 bases, with 11 bases sitting between them. The CDR3 is 12 amino acids. Per the germline V gene, CDR1 is SGHRS and CDR2 is YFSETQ. CDR3 in DNA: TGCGCCAGCTGGGGACAATCCTATGGCTACACCTTC. This translates into CASWGQSYGYTF.

CDR3 coding DNA: TGTGCCAGCAGCCTAAGGAGGGGAAGGGATCAGCCCCAGCATTTT. Translation: CASSLRRGRDQPQHF. The gene calls are TRBV6-5 and TRBJ1-5, with D tentatively TRBD1 (5 bases). Germline assignment: CDR1 MNHEY and CDR2 SVGAGI. The germline V and J ends were trimmed by 6 bases and 5 bases, with 17 bases remaining between them. The CDR3 is 15 amino acids.

The V call is TRBV10-3, the J call TRBJ2-7, with 8 bases fitting TRBD1. The J segment lost 7 bases and the V segment lost 3 bases, leaving 8 bases of the junction unmatched. The germline gives CDR1 ENHRY, CDR2 SYGVKD. The length of the CDR3 is 14 residues. Here the CDR3 DNA reads TGTGCCATCAGTGATGGGACAGGCCTCGGGGAGCAGTACTTC. This encodes CAISDGTGLGEQYF.

The chain employs TRBV27 and TRBJ2-3; D remains ambiguous. The CDR3 is made up of 13 amino acids. V dropped 1 base and J dropped 2 bases, with 4 bases sitting between them. Germline V lookup: CDR1 MNHEY, CDR2 SMNVEV (reference sequence). The chain's CDR3 is CASSLYNTDTQYF. CDR3 nucleotide sequence: TGTGCCAGCAGTTTATATAACACAGATACGCAGTATTTT.

The rearrangement uses TRBV5-1 and TRBJ1-1; 7 nucleotides align to TRBD1. With V trimmed by 0 bases and J by 10 bases, 9 bases remained unmatched. The germline V gene has CDR1 SGHRS and CDR2 YFSETQ. This CDR3 spans 14 amino acids. The CDR3 loop is CASSLGDSQLGAFF. In nucleotides, the CDR3 is TGCGCCAGCAGCTTGGGGGACAGCCAACTGGGAGCTTTCTTT.